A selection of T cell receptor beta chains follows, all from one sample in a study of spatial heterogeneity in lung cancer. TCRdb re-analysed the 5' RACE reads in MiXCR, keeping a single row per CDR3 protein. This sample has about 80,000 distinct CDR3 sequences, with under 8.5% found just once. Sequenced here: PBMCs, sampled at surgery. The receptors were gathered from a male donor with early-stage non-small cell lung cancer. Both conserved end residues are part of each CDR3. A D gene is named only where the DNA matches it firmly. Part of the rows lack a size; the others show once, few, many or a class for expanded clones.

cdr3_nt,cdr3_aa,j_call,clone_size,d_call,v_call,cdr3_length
TGTGCCAGCAGCTACGGGGGCGCCACAGATACGCAGTATTTT,CASSYGGATDTQYF,TRBJ2-3,many,NA,TRBV7-3,14
TGTGCCAGCAGCCGCACCCCACAGGGGGCACCCCGGGGCATTCAGTACTTC,CASSRTPQGAPRGIQYF,TRBJ2-4,many,TRBD1,TRBV5-8,17
TGTGCCAGCAGCTTGGTGGGGGCTTTGATGACGGACACTGAAGCTTTCTTT,CASSLVGALMTDTEAFF,TRBJ1-1,many,NA,TRBV5-6,17
TGCAGCGTTGCGGGGAGAGGCTATGGCTACACCTTC,CSVAGRGYGYTF,TRBJ1-2,NA,NA,TRBV29-1,12
TGTGCCATCAGGGGAGTAGGGAACAATCAGCCCCAGCATTTT,CAIRGVGNNQPQHF,TRBJ1-5,many,NA,TRBV10-3,14
TGTGCCAGCAGCCAAGTGGGGAGAGGCACTGAAGCTTTCTTT,CASSQVGRGTEAFF,TRBJ1-1,NA,NA,TRBV3-1,14
TGCGCCAGCAGCCAAGTAAGCGGGATGAGCTCCTACGAGCAGTACTTC,CASSQVSGMSSYEQYF,TRBJ2-7,many,TRBD2,TRBV4-3,16
TGTGCCAGCAGCTTCGACAGGGTGCACATTCAGTACTTC,CASSFDRVHIQYF,TRBJ2-4,many,TRBD1,TRBV11-2,13
TGTGCCACCAGTGATCCCCGCAGCGGGAGTAGAGATGAGCAGTTCTTC,CATSDPRSGSRDEQFF,TRBJ2-1,NA,TRBD2,TRBV24-1,16
TGCAGTGCTAGAGATTTCGGAGGGATGCGGGGCTACACCTTC,CSARDFGGMRGYTF,TRBJ1-2,many,NA,TRBV20-1,14
TGTGCCAGCACCCCGCCGGGCCTCAGCACAGATACGCAGTATTTT,CASTPPGLSTDTQYF,TRBJ2-3,few,NA,TRBV7-9,15
TGCGCCAGCAGCCAAGGACTAGGCTACGAGCAGTACTTC,CASSQGLGYEQYF,TRBJ2-7,many,NA,TRBV4-1,13
TGCAGCGTTGAATGGAGGACCATGAACACTGAAGCTTTCTTT,CSVEWRTMNTEAFF,TRBJ1-1,many,NA,TRBV29-1,14
TGTGCCAGCAGTTTATCCGGTCCCGGACAGCCCCAGCATTTT,CASSLSGPGQPQHF,TRBJ1-5,many,NA,TRBV28,14
TGTGCCAGCAGTATCCGGCCCTTCCCAGAGAATTCACCCCTCCACTTT,CASSIRPFPENSPLHF,TRBJ1-6,few,NA,TRBV6-5,16
TGCGCCAGCAGCTTGGACCCGGGACAGGGTGCTAAGGGCTACACCTTC,CASSLDPGQGAKGYTF,TRBJ1-2,many,TRBD1,TRBV5-1,16
TGTGCCAGCTCAGGGGAGAGCATTCAGTACTTC,CASSGESIQYF,TRBJ2-4,NA,NA,TRBV18,11
TGTGCTAGTGGTTTGGGGGACGGCCTGGGGACCCAGTACTTC,CASGLGDGLGTQYF,TRBJ2-5,few,NA,TRBV12-5,14
TGTGCCAGGGCGACAGGGGCAGCGAACACTGAAGCTTTCTTT,CARATGAANTEAFF,TRBJ1-1,few,TRBD1,TRBV2,14
TGTGCCAGCAGCTTTTCCGGGACAGAGGCTTGGTTCTTC,CASSFSGTEAWFF,TRBJ2-1,many,TRBD1,TRBV5-4,13
TGCAGCGTTGATGGCGGGAGGTACAATGAGCAGTTCTTC,CSVDGGRYNEQFF,TRBJ2-1,many,TRBD2,TRBV29-1,13
TGCAGTGCCATGGGACAGGCTTCAACAGATACGCAGTATTTT,CSAMGQASTDTQYF,TRBJ2-3,many,TRBD1,TRBV20-1,14
TGCAGCGTTGAAGGGGGGGCGGCTTCTGAAGCTTTCTTT,CSVEGGAASEAFF,TRBJ1-1,many,NA,TRBV29-1,13
TGTGCCAGCAGCTTGGGGGACACGGCGCTCTACGAGCAGTACTTC,CASSLGDTALYEQYF,TRBJ2-7,NA,NA,TRBV5-4,15
TGTGCCAGCAGATTGGACTGGTCGACCTACAATGAGCAGTTCTTC,CASRLDWSTYNEQFF,TRBJ2-1,many,NA,TRBV5-5,15
TGCAGCGTTGAAGGGAGGGCCTATAAGGAGACCCAGTACTTC,CSVEGRAYKETQYF,TRBJ2-5,few,NA,TRBV29-1,14
TGTGCCAGCATCCAAAGCGGGAGCACAGATACGCAGTATTTT,CASIQSGSTDTQYF,TRBJ2-3,NA,NA,TRBV19,14
TGCGCCAGCAGTGGACAGGGAGATCAGCCCCAGCATTTT,CASSGQGDQPQHF,TRBJ1-5,many,TRBD1,TRBV10-2,13
TGTGCCAGCAGCTTGGGGACAGTATACGAGCAGTACTTC,CASSLGTVYEQYF,TRBJ2-7,NA,TRBD1,TRBV11-3,13
TGTGCCAGCAGCTTAGAGTTGGGGAGTGAGCAGTACTTC,CASSLELGSEQYF,TRBJ2-7,NA,NA,TRBV11-3,13
TGTGCCAGCAGTGAAGGGGGGCTAGCGGGATACACAGATACGCAGTATTTT,CASSEGGLAGYTDTQYF,TRBJ2-3,many,TRBD2,TRBV2,17
TGCGCCAGCAGCTTTGGACCCGCAGGCGATCAGCCCCAGCATTTT,CASSFGPAGDQPQHF,TRBJ1-5,few,NA,TRBV4-1,15
TGTGCCAGCAGCAAAGCGCGGCCCCAGGGGAACTCCACAGATACGCAGTATTTT,CASSKARPQGNSTDTQYF,TRBJ2-3,NA,NA,TRBV21-1,18
TGCGCCAGCACCGGGGACTATGGCTACACCTTC,CASTGDYGYTF,TRBJ1-2,NA,NA,TRBV10-2,11
TGTGCCAGCAGCTCCCTTGGACAGTTCTACGAGCAGTACTTC,CASSSLGQFYEQYF,TRBJ2-7,NA,NA,TRBV11-2,14
TGTGCCAGCAGCTTAATTCGGGCAGGGGTCCAAGAGACCCAGTACTTC,CASSLIRAGVQETQYF,TRBJ2-5,few,NA,TRBV7-6,16
TGTGCCAGCAAGGGGGGGACCCATGAGCAGTTCTTC,CASKGGTHEQFF,TRBJ2-1,NA,NA,TRBV2,12
TGCGCCAGCAGTCAAGGCCTGGGACATCCCTACGAGCAGTACTTC,CASSQGLGHPYEQYF,TRBJ2-7,once,NA,TRBV23-1,15
TGTGCCAGCAGCTCTCGCCGGTGGGTCATGGACACTGAAGCTTTCTTT,CASSSRRWVMDTEAFF,TRBJ1-1,few,NA,TRBV7-8,16
TGTGCCAGCAGCCGCAGGGAGGGTGGTAATTCACCCCTCCACTTT,CASSRREGGNSPLHF,TRBJ1-6,many,NA,TRBV27,15
TGTGCCAGCTCCGGGACTAGCGGGAGAAGTAATGAGCAGTTCTTC,CASSGTSGRSNEQFF,TRBJ2-1,many,TRBD2,TRBV10-3,15
TGCGCCAGCAGCTTGGGGACCCGGGGAGCCATATATTTT,CASSLGTRGAIYF,TRBJ1-3,many,NA,TRBV5-1,13
TGCGCCAGCACCAATTTAGCGGGAGTAAGCGATGAGCAGTTCTTC,CASTNLAGVSDEQFF,TRBJ2-1,NA,TRBD2,TRBV5-1,15
TGTGCCAGCAGTTTAGAGGGGACAGCTTTCTTT,CASSLEGTAFF,TRBJ1-1,many,NA,TRBV12-3/TRBV12-4,11
TGTGCCAGCAGCCGTGACAGGGTGGATCAGCCCCAGCATTTT,CASSRDRVDQPQHF,TRBJ1-5,few,TRBD1,TRBV5-6,14
TGTGCCAGCAGCAAACCGGGACAGACGGAGACCCAGTACTTC,CASSKPGQTETQYF,TRBJ2-5,few,TRBD1,TRBV5-4,14